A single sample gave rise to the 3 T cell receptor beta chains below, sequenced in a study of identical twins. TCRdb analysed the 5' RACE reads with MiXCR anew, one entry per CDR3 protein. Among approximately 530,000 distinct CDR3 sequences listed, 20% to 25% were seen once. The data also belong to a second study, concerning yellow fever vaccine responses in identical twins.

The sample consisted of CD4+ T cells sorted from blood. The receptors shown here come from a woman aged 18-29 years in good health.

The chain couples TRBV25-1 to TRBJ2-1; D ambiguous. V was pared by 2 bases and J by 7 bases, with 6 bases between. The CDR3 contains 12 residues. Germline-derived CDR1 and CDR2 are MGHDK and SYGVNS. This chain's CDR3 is CASSERENEQFF. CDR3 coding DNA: TGTGCCAGCAGTGAAAGGGAAAATGAGCAGTTCTTC.

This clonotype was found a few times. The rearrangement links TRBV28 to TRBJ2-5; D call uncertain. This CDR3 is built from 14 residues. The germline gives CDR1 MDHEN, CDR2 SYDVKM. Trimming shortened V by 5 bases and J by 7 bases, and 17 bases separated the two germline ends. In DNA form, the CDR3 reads TGTGCCAGCAGTCCCCCGACCCCCCCGGCGACCCAGTACTTC. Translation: CASSPPTPPATQYF.

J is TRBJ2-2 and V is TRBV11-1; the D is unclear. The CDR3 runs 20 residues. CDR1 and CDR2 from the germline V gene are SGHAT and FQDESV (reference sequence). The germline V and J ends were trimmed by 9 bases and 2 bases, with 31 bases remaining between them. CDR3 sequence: CASRNPIGRFGYRNTGELFF. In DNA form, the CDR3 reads TGTGCCAGTAGGAACCCGATTGGCAGGTTCGGGTATAGAAACACCGGGGAGCTGTTTTTT.